The rows below give T cell receptor beta chains drawn from one sample of a study of blood T cells in healthy people across ages. TCRdb redid the calling of the 5' RACE reads with MiXCR, one entry per CDR3 protein. The sample lists 1.8 million or so distinct CDR3 sequences, 39% occurring once. The sequencing input was blood. All receptors come from a human donor in good health. CDR3s include the opening cysteine and the closing phenylalanine or tryptophan. Fields, in order: J gene, clone size, D gene, V gene, CDR3 DNA, CDR3 protein. D genes are given only for firm matches. Rows may omit the clone size; those that give it use once, few, many or a size class.

J gene: TRBJ2-4
clone size: .
D gene: TRBD1
V gene: TRBV20-1
CDR3 DNA: TGCAGTGCCCGTCCCCCCTTGGCAGGGGGCATGGGCGAAAACATTCAGTACTTC
CDR3 protein: CSARPPLAGGMGENIQYF

J gene: TRBJ2-1
clone size: .
D gene: TRBD2
V gene: TRBV5-1
CDR3 DNA: TGCGCCAGCAGCTTGATAGCGGGGGAAAGGAATGAGCAGTTCTTC
CDR3 protein: CASSLIAGERNEQFF

J gene: TRBJ2-1
clone size: .
D gene: TRBD2
V gene: TRBV9
CDR3 DNA: TGTGCCAGCAGCTCCCGACTAGCGGGGGGCCTTTGGAATGAACAGTTCTTC
CDR3 protein: CASSSRLAGGLWNEQFF

J gene: TRBJ1-1
clone size: .
D gene: TRBD1
V gene: TRBV9
CDR3 DNA: TGTGCCAGCAGCGTAGTTTCAGGGGGCAGGACTGAAGCTTTCTTT
CDR3 protein: CASSVVSGGRTEAFF

J gene: TRBJ2-4
clone size: few
D gene: .
V gene: TRBV11-3
CDR3 DNA: TGTGCCAGCAGCTCCGGAGGCAGGGGTGGGAACATTCAGTACTTC
CDR3 protein: CASSSGGRGGNIQYF

J gene: TRBJ2-1
clone size: few
D gene: TRBD2
V gene: TRBV7-8
CDR3 DNA: TGTGCCAGCAGTCCGACTAGCGGGGGGACCCGATCTGAGCAGTTCTTC
CDR3 protein: CASSPTSGGTRSEQFF

J gene: TRBJ2-7
clone size: .
D gene: TRBD1
V gene: TRBV6-5
CDR3 DNA: TGTGCCAGCAGTTACAAGGGGGCTTCGCCCTACGAGCAGTACTTC
CDR3 protein: CASSYKGASPYEQYF

J gene: TRBJ2-7
clone size: many
D gene: .
V gene: TRBV10-2
CDR3 DNA: TGCGCCAGCTCAGCAGGAGCCTACGAGCAGTACTTC
CDR3 protein: CASSAGAYEQYF

J gene: TRBJ1-3
clone size: few
D gene: .
V gene: TRBV20-1
CDR3 DNA: TGCAGTGCTAGAGATCTAACGTCGGGGTCAGTCGACACCATATATTTT
CDR3 protein: CSARDLTSGSVDTIYF

J gene: TRBJ2-1
clone size: many
D gene: TRBD2
V gene: TRBV29-1
CDR3 DNA: TGCAGCGTTGAGCGGGGGAGCGGCAATGAGCAGTTCTTC
CDR3 protein: CSVERGSGNEQFF

J gene: TRBJ1-1
clone size: .
D gene: .
V gene: TRBV20-1
CDR3 DNA: TGCAGTGCTGTCAAGGATCTTTTCACTGAAGCTTTCTTT
CDR3 protein: CSAVKDLFTEAFF

J gene: TRBJ2-5
clone size: .
D gene: TRBD2
V gene: TRBV7-2
CDR3 DNA: TGTGCCAGCAGCTTAATTATTGCGGGGGGGTTCAAAGAGACCCAGTACTTC
CDR3 protein: CASSLIIAGGFKETQYF

J gene: TRBJ2-7
clone size: few
D gene: TRBD2
V gene: TRBV12-3/TRBV12-4
CDR3 DNA: TGTGCCAGCAGTGCGCCTTTAGCGGGGGGGCCCCACGAGCAGTACTTC
CDR3 protein: CASSAPLAGGPHEQYF

J gene: TRBJ2-5
clone size: many
D gene: .
V gene: TRBV29-1
CDR3 DNA: TGCAGCATCCTCCGACAGGCCGGAGAGACCCAGTACTTC
CDR3 protein: CSILRQAGETQYF

J gene: TRBJ2-3
clone size: .
D gene: TRBD2
V gene: TRBV5-5
CDR3 DNA: TGTGCCAGCAGCTTGGAGGGGCTAGCGGGGTTCACAGATACGCAGTATTTT
CDR3 protein: CASSLEGLAGFTDTQYF

J gene: TRBJ1-1
clone size: .
D gene: .
V gene: TRBV6-5
CDR3 DNA: TGTGCCAGCAGTTACTCGACAGCAAGGAACACTGAAGCTTTCTTT
CDR3 protein: CASSYSTARNTEAFF

J gene: TRBJ2-1
clone size: .
D gene: TRBD2
V gene: TRBV6-2/TRBV6-3
CDR3 DNA: TGTGCCAGCAGTCGGACTAGCGGATATAGCAATGAGCAGTTCTTC
CDR3 protein: CASSRTSGYSNEQFF

J gene: TRBJ2-7
clone size: .
D gene: TRBD2
V gene: TRBV7-2
CDR3 DNA: TGTGCCAGCAGCTTAGGGGAGGGTTCTGGCTACGAGCAGTACTTC
CDR3 protein: CASSLGEGSGYEQYF

J gene: TRBJ2-3
clone size: .
D gene: .
V gene: TRBV20-1
CDR3 DNA: TGCAGTGCTAGACCCCAAGGGGGGAATAGTTTCGCAGATACGCAGTATTTT
CDR3 protein: CSARPQGGNSFADTQYF

J gene: TRBJ2-6
clone size: .
D gene: .
V gene: TRBV12-3/TRBV12-4
CDR3 DNA: TGTGCCAGCAGTCTAGACCTAGCGTGGGGGGCCAACGTCCTGACTTTC
CDR3 protein: CASSLDLAWGANVLTF

J gene: TRBJ1-5
clone size: .
D gene: .
V gene: TRBV3-1
CDR3 DNA: TGTGCCAGCAGCCAAGGGCAGCCTCTCCTCAATCAGCCCCAGCATTTT
CDR3 protein: CASSQGQPLLNQPQHF

J gene: TRBJ2-1
clone size: .
D gene: TRBD1
V gene: TRBV6-5
CDR3 DNA: TGTGCCAGCAGTTACTCGTCCGGGGACAGGGGGGATGAGCAGTTCTTC
CDR3 protein: CASSYSSGDRGDEQFF

J gene: TRBJ1-1
clone size: .
D gene: .
V gene: TRBV12-3/TRBV12-4
CDR3 DNA: TGTGCCAGCAGTTTTTGGGTTGGGACTGAAGCTTTCTTT
CDR3 protein: CASSFWVGTEAFF